The next 15 T cell receptor beta chains were all read from a single sample in a study of T cells after yellow fever vaccination (dated by TCRdb to between 2018 and 2020). The library came from 5' RACE. Instrument on record: Illumina HiSeq 2500. TCRdb reprocessed the public reads (quality trimming at Q25 with fastp, clone calling with MiXCR) and kept in-frame beta chains. Every CDR3 protein is listed once, alongside the most common genes and DNA of its rows. The sample includes around 310,000 distinct CDR3 sequences, with 8.7% observed a single time. The top ten clones comprise approximately 19% of the sample. Interpreted using the paper, the treatment or condition label stands for: live attenuated yellow fever vaccine strain. The source material was PBMCs, sampled on the day of the first yellow fever vaccination. The receptors originated from a man between 18 and 35 years old who received the YFV17D yellow fever vaccine.

This clonotype was seen at least ten times. The rearrangement uses TRBV12-3 or TRBV12-4 and TRBJ2-2; the D gene is possibly TRBD2 (5 bases). V was clipped by 3 bases and J by 7 bases, with 9 bases between them. The CDR3 loop spans 13 amino acids. CDR3 bases: TGTGCCAGCAGTTTGGCCGGGGACGGGGAGCTGTTTTTT. The encoded protein is CASSLAGDGELFF.

The rearrangement joins TRBV11-1 to TRBJ2-2; the D is unclear. Between the trimmed V and J ends, which lost 4 bases and 1 base, there was a span of 19 bases. Germline-derived CDR1 and CDR2 are SGHAT and FQDESV (reference sequence). This CDR3 has 18 amino acids. CDR3 sequence: CASSSTAAERKNTGELFF. CDR3 bases: TGTGCCAGCAGCTCTACAGCAGCCGAACGAAAGAACACCGGGGAGCTGTTTTTT.

V and J are TRBV20-1 and TRBJ2-2, with D unclear. Germline lookup yields CDR1 DFQATT and CDR2 SNEGSKA (reference sequence). Between the trimmed V and J ends, which lost 6 bases and 3 bases, there was a span of 8 bases. This CDR3 spans 12 amino acids. CDR3 in amino acids: CSATQHTGELFF. CDR3 nucleotide sequence: TGCAGTGCCACACAGCACACCGGGGAGCTGTTTTTT.

This clonotype was picked up a small number of times. This chain uses TRBV6-5 with TRBJ1-5; D is unclear. V lost 0 bases to trimming and J lost 6 bases, with 6 bases between them. The germline gives CDR1 MNHEY, CDR2 SVGAGI. The CDR3 runs to 13 residues. The CDR3 loop reads CASSYSIFQPQHF. The DNA for the CDR3 is TGTGCCAGCAGTTACTCGATCTTTCAGCCCCAGCATTTT.

The chain uses TRBV5-1 and TRBJ1-2; no definite D call. Germline values: CDR1 SGHRS, CDR2 YFSETQ. The CDR3 is 13 residues long. V dropped 2 bases and J dropped 8 bases, with 13 bases sitting between them. The CDR3 loop reads CASSLSPEAGYTF. Written as DNA, the CDR3 is TGCGCCAGCAGCTTATCCCCCGAAGCCGGCTACACCTTC.

In its sample, this clonotype was seen a few times. The gene calls are TRBV29-1 and TRBJ2-5; D possibly corresponds to TRBD2 (7 bases). Trimming took 0 bases from V and 7 from J, leaving 15 bases between them. The CDR3 has 14 residues. Per germline, CDR1 SQVTM and CDR2 ANQGSEA. For the CDR3, the DNA is TGCAGCGTTGAAGATGATAGGGGGGGGCGGACCCAGTACTTC. Translated: CSVEDDRGGRTQYF.

This sequence joins TRBV29-1 and TRBJ2-7; 9 bases line up with TRBD1. The germline gives CDR1 SQVTM, CDR2 ANQGSEA. V shed 7 bases, J shed 6 bases, and the junction held 16 bases outside the gene matches. This CDR3 spans 15 amino acids. The CDR3 region is CSARLQGALDREQYF. The CDR3 region has the DNA TGCAGCGCGCGACTACAGGGGGCGCTCGACCGCGAGCAGTACTTC.

A few counts support this clonotype. The chain joins TRBV7-8 to TRBJ1-5; the match to TRBD1 covers 8 bases. Germline V gene sequence: CDR1 SGHVS, CDR2 FQNEAQ. The CDR3 covers 14 residues. Trimming removed 5 bases from V and 6 bases from J; junction bases left unmatched: 6. CDR3 sequence reads: CASSTRTGFQPQHF. The DNA for the CDR3 is TGTGCCAGCAGCACAAGGACAGGGTTTCAGCCCCAGCATTTT.

The sample holds a few counts of this clonotype. This sequence joins TRBV19 and TRBJ2-1; 7 positions match TRBD2. This CDR3 has 15 residues. CDR1 LNHDA and CDR2 SQIVND come from the germline V gene (reference sequence). V lost 5 bases and J lost 7; bases outside the gene matches: 11. The CDR3 DNA is TGTGCCAGTAGTGGTCCGGGGACTATTTTGAATGAGCAGTTCTTC. This codes for CASSGPGTILNEQFF.

The rearrangement joins TRBV19 to TRBJ1-3, with 7 nucleotides matching TRBD1. Looked up from germline, CDR1 is LNHDA and CDR2 is SQIVND (reference sequence). V shed 3 bases, J shed 4 bases, and the junction held 12 bases outside the gene matches. This CDR3 comprises 17 residues. CDR3 loop: CASSIRVDRILGNTIYF. CDR3 bases: TGTGCCAGTAGTATTCGGGTGGACAGGATCCTCGGAAACACCATATATTTT.

The chain links TRBV5-1 to TRBJ2-2; tentative D call: TRBD2 (6 bases). The ends were cut back, 0 bases at V and 5 bases at J, with 11 bases in the middle. This CDR3 is built from 15 residues. Germline V lookup: CDR1 SGHRS, CDR2 YFSETQ. This CDR3 reads CASSLASAGTGELFF. The CDR3 DNA sequence: TGCGCCAGCAGCTTGGCTAGCGCCGGAACCGGGGAGCTGTTTTTT.

The V call is TRBV5-1, the J call TRBJ2-1, with a tentative D call TRBD2 (5 bases). V lost 4 bases, J lost 7 bases, and 18 bases lay in between. The CDR3 length is 15 residues. Germline V gives CDR1 SGHRS, CDR2 YFSETQ. The CDR3 sequence: CASSLGPGGWNEQFF. The CDR3 coding sequence is TGCGCCAGCAGCCTAGGGCCCGGCGGGTGGAATGAGCAGTTCTTC. Based on the CDR3 plus reference TRBV5-1 and TRBJ2-1, the full variable domain is KAGVTQTPRYLIKTRGQQVTLSCSPISGHRSVSWYQQTPGQGLQFLFEYFSETQRNKGNFPGRFSGRQFSNSRSEMNVSTLELGDSALYLCASSLGPGGWNEQFFGPGTRLTVL.

A few counts support this clonotype. The chain employs TRBV3-1 and TRBJ2-5; perhaps TRBD2 as D (5 bases). Germline CDR1 is LGHDT and CDR2 is YNNKEL (reference sequence). The CDR3 length is 13 residues. V was pared by 3 bases and J by 4 bases, with 9 bases between. CDR3: CASSQRTPETQYF. CDR3 in DNA: TGTGCCAGCAGCCAGAGGACTCCAGAGACCCAGTACTTC.

This clonotype was detected only a few times. The chain employs TRBV15 and TRBJ2-7; 11 bases are shared with TRBD2. The length of the CDR3 is 13 residues. Per germline, CDR1 LNHNV and CDR2 YYDKDF (reference sequence). Trimming removed 5 bases from V and 6 bases from J; junction bases left unmatched: 3. The CDR3, as DNA: TGTGCCACCAGCGGGACTAGCGGATCCGAGCAGTACGTC. It encodes CATSGTSGSEQYV.

Only one count was recorded for this clonotype. The chain is built from TRBV3-1 and TRBJ2-2; possible D gene TRBD2, 6 bases. Germline-derived CDR1 and CDR2 are LGHDT and YNNKEL (reference sequence). The CDR3 has 15 residues. Deletions cut 4 bases from V and 3 bases from J, with 12 bases between. CDR3 residues: CASSRRDGYTGELFF. The CDR3 DNA follows: TGTGCCAGCAGCCGGAGGGACGGATACACCGGGGAGCTGTTTTTT.